Below are 20 T cell receptor beta chains sequenced from a single sample in a study of T cell changes during pregnancy in multiple sclerosis. Clones were sequenced by immunoSEQ multiplex PCR, and TCRdb holds only the in-frame ones, with some missing. The profile covers about 51,000 clones, with just over 90% appearing a single time and about 1.9% taken by the ten largest. This material consisted of peripheral blood, taken in the second trimester of pregnancy. These receptors came from a female donor with multiple sclerosis, enrolled in a pregnancy study.

V and J are TRBV12-5 and TRBJ2-4, with 7 bases fitting TRBD1. The CDR3 is 16 residues long. V trimming: 5 bases; J trimming: 1 base; junction bases outside the gene matches: 8. Germline-derived CDR1 and CDR2 are LGHNT and FRNRAP. CDR3 loop: CASGTGDALAKNIQYF. The CDR3 DNA sequence: TGTGCTAGTGGTACAGGGGACGCTTTGGCCAAAAACATTCAGTACTTC.

This rearrangement joins TRBV27 to TRBJ1-5; 9 nucleotides match TRBD1. This CDR3 contains 13 residues. Germline V CDR1 and CDR2: MNHEY, SMNVEV (reference sequence). V lost 3 bases and J lost 9; bases outside the gene matches: 3. The DNA of the CDR3 is TGTGCCAGCAGTTTTACAGGGGGCCTGCCCCAGCATTTT. Translation gives CASSFTGGLPQHF.

The chain is built from TRBV5-5 and TRBJ1-1; the D gene is possibly TRBD1 (5 bases). The CDR3 covers 13 residues. In germline, CDR1 is SGHKS, CDR2 YYEKEE (reference sequence). Trimming shortened V by 4 bases and J by 6 bases, and 13 bases separated the two germline ends. The CDR3 protein is CASSLGDSAEAFF. CDR3 sequence (DNA): TGTGCCAGCAGCCTAGGGGATTCGGCTGAAGCTTTCTTT.

V gene TRBV10-3 combines with J gene TRBJ2-5; tentative D call: TRBD2 (5 bases). Germline CDR1 ENHRY, CDR2 SYGVKD. Deletions cut 5 bases from V and 5 bases from J, with 12 bases between. The CDR3 length is 13 residues. CDR3 DNA: TGTGCCATCAGTCGCCAAGGCGGGGAGACCCAGTACTTC. This codes for CAISRQGGETQYF.

This rearrangement joins TRBV28 to TRBJ2-7; 7 positions match TRBD1. There are 13 residues in the CDR3. Germline V gives CDR1 MDHEN, CDR2 SYDVKM. Unmatched junction bases numbered 7, after V lost 8 bases and J lost 3 bases. The CDR3 protein is CASWGQSVYEQYF. DNA for the CDR3: TGTGCCAGCTGGGGACAGTCCGTCTACGAGCAGTACTTC.

The chain recombines TRBV15 with TRBJ2-7, with 9 bases fitting TRBD1. The germline V gene has CDR1 LNHNV and CDR2 YYDKDF (reference sequence). The CDR3 spans 15 residues. The V and J ends lost 0 bases and 6 bases, in that order; junction bases with no gene match: 6. The CDR3 DNA is TGTGCCACCAGCAGAGACCGGGACAGGGTTGGCGAGCAGTACTTC. This encodes CATSRDRDRVGEQYF.

The J gene is TRBJ1-4, the V gene TRBV7-9, with D perhaps matching TRBD1 (5 bases). Trimming shortened V by 1 base and J by 7 bases, and 13 bases separated the two germline ends. Germline assignment: CDR1 SEHNR and CDR2 FQNEAQ (reference sequence). This CDR3 has 15 residues. The chain's CDR3 is CASSLGGTVPEKLFF. For the CDR3, the DNA is TGTGCCAGCAGCTTAGGTGGGACTGTTCCTGAAAAACTGTTTTTT.

The chain employs TRBV4-3 and TRBJ2-1, with 7 nucleotides matching TRBD2. This CDR3 is built from 16 residues. The junction had 11 bases not matched to a gene; V was cut back by 4 bases and J by 5 bases. Germline V gene lookup returns CDR1 LGHNA and CDR2 YSLEER. The CDR3 DNA reads TGCGCCAGCAGCCTCTTCACAAGCGGGAATAACAATGAGCAGTTCTTC. It encodes CASSLFTSGNNNEQFF.

The CDR3 here is CASSQETTGFQETQYF. DNA of the CDR3: TGCGCCAGCAGCCAAGAGACCACAGGGTTTCAAGAGACCCAGTACTTC. The chain is built from TRBV4-1 and TRBJ2-5; D may be TRBD1 (6 bases). Looked up from germline, CDR1 is MGHRA and CDR2 is YSYEKL. The V end was cut by 0 bases, the J end by 2 bases, with 13 bases between. The CDR3 is 16 amino acids.

This chain connects TRBV29-1 to TRBJ1-2; a possible D gene is TRBD1 (6 bases). The CDR3 is 12 amino acids. Germline V gene data show CDR1 as SQVTM and CDR2 as ANQGSEA. Trimming took off 4 bases at V and 10 bases at J, with 16 bases between the two ends. CDR3 coding DNA: TGCAGCGTTGGGGGGCAGGGTGAGGCCTACACCTTC. As protein: CSVGGQGEAYTF. The entire variable domain, with the rest obtained from reference TRBV29-1 and TRBJ1-2, is as follows: SAVISQKPSRDICQRGTSLTIQCQVDSQVTMMFWYRQQPGQSLTLIATANQGSEATYESGFVIDKFPISRPNLTFSTLTVSNMSPEDSSIYLCSVGGQGEAYTFGSGTRLTVV.

The rearrangement links TRBV29-1 to TRBJ2-7, with 11 bases aligning to TRBD2. J lost 4 bases, V lost 5 bases, and 7 bases had no gene match. CDR1 is SQVTM, CDR2 ANQGSEA, per germline. The CDR3 extends over 14 amino acids. The DNA for the CDR3 is TGCAGCGTTCTAGCGGGAGGTCGTAGGTACGAGCAGTACTTC. Translated, it gives CSVLAGGRRYEQYF.

This chain uses TRBV6-6 with TRBJ1-1; TRBD1 aligns across 8 bases. Germline CDR1 reads MNHNY; CDR2 reads SVGAGI (reference sequence). CDR3 size: 15 residues. J lost 11 bases, V lost 6 bases, and 17 bases had no gene match. DNA of the CDR3: TGTGCCAGCAGCCGCCCGGGGCAGGGGGCGCTTGGTGCTTTCTTT. This translates into CASSRPGQGALGAFF.

The rearrangement links TRBV28 to TRBJ1-2; D is unresolved. CDR3 length: 15 residues. Trimming pared 5 bases from V and 0 bases from J, leaving 13 bases between. Germline values: CDR1 MDHEN, CDR2 SYDVKM. The CDR3 nucleotides are TGTGCCAGCAGTCCTTTCACTCGGGCTAACTATGGCTACACCTTC. Amino acids: CASSPFTRANYGYTF.

The J gene is TRBJ1-5, the V gene TRBV28; no firm D call. The germline CDR1 and CDR2 sequences are MDHEN and SYDVKM. This CDR3 has 16 amino acids. With 4 bases removed from V and 4 bases from J, the gap between germline ends came to 17 bases. The CDR3 region is CASSSPGTVRNQPQHF. The DNA of the CDR3 is TGTGCCAGCAGTTCCCCTGGAACAGTAAGGAATCAGCCCCAGCATTTT.

The count of this clone is one. This chain connects TRBV21-1 to TRBJ2-7; TRBD1, the table's D call, was not compared with the DNA. TRBV21-1 is recorded as a pseudogene. This CDR3 spans 14 amino acids. CDR3 DNA: TGTGCCAGCAGCAAAGGCGACAGGGAACGCGAGCAGTACTTC. Protein sequence: CASSKGDREREQYF.

The chain joins TRBV27 to TRBJ1-3, with D tentatively TRBD1 (5 bases). Germline loops: CDR1 MNHEY, CDR2 SMNVEV (reference sequence). This CDR3 contains 14 residues. The V and J ends lost 0 bases and 3 bases respectively, with 6 bases between them. CDR3 sequence: CASSLSGDGNTIYF. The CDR3 nucleotides read TGTGCCAGCAGTTTATCAGGGGATGGAAACACCATATATTTT.

This sequence joins TRBV5-6 and TRBJ2-7; 9 nucleotides agree with TRBD2. Per germline, CDR1 SGHDT and CDR2 YYEEEE. V lost 4 bases to trimming and J lost 4 bases; unmatched junction nucleotides: 3. The CDR3 has 13 amino acids. DNA of the CDR3: TGTGCCAGCAGCGGGCTAGCGGGGTACGAGCAGTACTTC. This gives the protein CASSGLAGYEQYF.

This CDR3 reads CASKEREMNTEAFF. CDR3 sequence (DNA): TGCGCCAGCAAAGAAAGGGAGATGAACACTGAAGCTTTCTTT. V and J are TRBV10-2 and TRBJ1-1; D gene ambiguous. V lost 7 bases, J lost 0 bases, and 12 bases lay in between. The CDR3 spans 14 residues. Germline CDR1 and CDR2: WSHSY and SAAADI.

The chain is built from TRBV6-6 and TRBJ2-1; 8 bases map to TRBD1. The CDR3 has 16 amino acids. The V segment lost 2 bases and the J segment 2 bases; nucleotides outside the gene matches: 5. Germline values: CDR1 MNHNY, CDR2 SVGAGI (reference sequence). The DNA for the CDR3 is TGTGCCAGCAGTTACGATCCGGGACAGGCCTACAATGAGCAGTTCTTC. Translation: CASSYDPGQAYNEQFF.

The rearrangement uses TRBV11-3 and TRBJ2-7, with D maybe TRBD2 (7 bases). With 5 bases removed from V and 7 bases from J, the gap between germline ends came to 15 bases. This CDR3 contains 13 residues. Germline V CDR1 and CDR2: SGHNT, YENEEA. The CDR3 nucleotides are TGTGCCAGCAGCCCCCCTAGGGGGGGGGAGCAGTACTTC. Translation: CASSPPRGGEQYF.